The present T cell receptor (beta chain) was sequenced within a study of T cell changes during pregnancy in multiple sclerosis. The assay was immunoSEQ multiplex PCR, and TCRdb's table has in-frame clones only and misses some. The sample comprises about 110,000 clones, 85% to 95% of which are singletons, and roughly 1.7% rests with the top ten. This CDR3 contains 16 residues. Per germline, CDR1 MNHEY and CDR2 SMNVEV (reference sequence). After removal of 4 bases from V and 9 bases from J, the junction contained 11 bases not matched to a gene. The sequence came from a female donor with multiple sclerosis, enrolled in a pregnancy study. The V call is TRBV27, the J call TRBJ2-1; TRBD2 matches 11 bases. Sequenced material: peripheral blood, taken after pregnancy. The CDR3 nucleotides are TGTGCCAGCAGTTACGACACTAGCGGGAGAGAAGGTGAGCAGTTCTTC. It specifies CASSYDTSGREGEQFF.